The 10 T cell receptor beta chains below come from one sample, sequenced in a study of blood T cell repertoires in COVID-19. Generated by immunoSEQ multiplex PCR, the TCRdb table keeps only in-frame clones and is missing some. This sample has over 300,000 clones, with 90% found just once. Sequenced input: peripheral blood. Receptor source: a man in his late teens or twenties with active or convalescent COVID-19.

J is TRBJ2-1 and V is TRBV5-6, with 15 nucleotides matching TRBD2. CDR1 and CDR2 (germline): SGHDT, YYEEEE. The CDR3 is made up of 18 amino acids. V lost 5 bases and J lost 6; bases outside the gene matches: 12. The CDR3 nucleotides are TGTGCCAGCAGTTTTTGGACTAGCGGGGGGGCGCGGTCCAATGAGCAGTTCTTC. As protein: CASSFWTSGGARSNEQFF.

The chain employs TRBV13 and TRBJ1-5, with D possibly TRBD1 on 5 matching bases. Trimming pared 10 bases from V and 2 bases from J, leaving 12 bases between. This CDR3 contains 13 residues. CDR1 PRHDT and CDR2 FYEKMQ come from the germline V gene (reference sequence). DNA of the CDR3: TGTGCCAAAGGGAGGGGACGCAATCAGCCCCAGCATTTT. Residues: CAKGRGRNQPQHF.

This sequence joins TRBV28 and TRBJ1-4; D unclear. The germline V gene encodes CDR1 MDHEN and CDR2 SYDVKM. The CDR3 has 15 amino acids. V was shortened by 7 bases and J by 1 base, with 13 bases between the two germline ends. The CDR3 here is CASTYPSVTNEKLFF. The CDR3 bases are TGTGCCAGCACCTACCCCTCGGTAACTAATGAAAAACTGTTTTTT.

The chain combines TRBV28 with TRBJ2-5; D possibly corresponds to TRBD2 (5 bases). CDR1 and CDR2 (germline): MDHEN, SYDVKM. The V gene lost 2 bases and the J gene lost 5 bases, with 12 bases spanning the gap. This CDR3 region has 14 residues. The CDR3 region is CASSLRGSRETQYF. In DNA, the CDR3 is TGTGCCAGCAGTTTAAGAGGGAGCAGGGAGACCCAGTACTTC. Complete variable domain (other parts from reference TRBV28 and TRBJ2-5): DVKVTQSSRYLVKRTGEKVFLECVQDMDHENMFWYRQDPGLGLRLIYFSYDVKMKEKGDIPEGYSVSREKKERFSLILESASTNQTSMYLCASSLRGSRETQYFGPGTRLLVL.

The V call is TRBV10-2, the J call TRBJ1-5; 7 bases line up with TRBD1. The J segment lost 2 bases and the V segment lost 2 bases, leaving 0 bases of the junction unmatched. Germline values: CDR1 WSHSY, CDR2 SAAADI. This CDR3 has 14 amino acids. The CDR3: CASSETGGNQPQHF. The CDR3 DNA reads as TGCGCCAGCAGTGAGACAGGGGGCAATCAGCCCCAGCATTTT.

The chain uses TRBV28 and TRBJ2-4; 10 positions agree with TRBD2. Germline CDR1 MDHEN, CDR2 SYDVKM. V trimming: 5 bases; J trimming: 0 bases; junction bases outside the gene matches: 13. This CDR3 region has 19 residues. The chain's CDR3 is CASSLYLAGAALAKNIQYF. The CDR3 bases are TGTGCCAGCAGTCTTTATCTAGCGGGGGCCGCTTTAGCCAAAAACATTCAGTACTTC. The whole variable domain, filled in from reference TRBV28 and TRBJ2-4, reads DVKVTQSSRYLVKRTGEKVFLECVQDMDHENMFWYRQDPGLGLRLIYFSYDVKMKEKGDIPEGYSVSREKKERFSLILESASTNQTSMYLCASSLYLAGAALAKNIQYFGAGTRLSVL.

CDR3 DNA sequence: TGTGCCATCAGCCCGACTAGCGGGAGGGACAATGAGCAGTTCTTC. Translation: CAISPTSGRDNEQFF. The chain recombines TRBV10-3 with TRBJ2-1, with TRBD2 identical over 14 bases. There are 15 residues in the CDR3. V gave up 6 bases and J gave up 5 bases; unmatched junction bases: 3. Germline assignment: CDR1 ENHRY and CDR2 SYGVKD.

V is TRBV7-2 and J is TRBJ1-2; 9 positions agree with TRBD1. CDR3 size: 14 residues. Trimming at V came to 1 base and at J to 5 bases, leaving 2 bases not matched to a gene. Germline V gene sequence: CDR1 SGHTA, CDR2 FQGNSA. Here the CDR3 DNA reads TGTGCCAGCAGCTTAGGGACAGGGGATTATGGCTACACCTTC. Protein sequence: CASSLGTGDYGYTF.

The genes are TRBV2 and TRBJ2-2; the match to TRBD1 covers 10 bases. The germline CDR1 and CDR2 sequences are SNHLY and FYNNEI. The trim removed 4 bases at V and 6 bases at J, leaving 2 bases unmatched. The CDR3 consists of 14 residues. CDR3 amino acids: CASSGQGAAGELFF. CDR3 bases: TGTGCCAGCAGTGGACAGGGGGCTGCCGGGGAGCTGTTTTTT.

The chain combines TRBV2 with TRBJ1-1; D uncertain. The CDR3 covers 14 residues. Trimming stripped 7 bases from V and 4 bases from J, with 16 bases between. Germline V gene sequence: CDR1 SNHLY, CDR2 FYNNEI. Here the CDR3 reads CASKIEEISTEAFF. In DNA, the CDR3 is TGTGCCAGCAAAATAGAGGAGATAAGCACTGAAGCTTTCTTT. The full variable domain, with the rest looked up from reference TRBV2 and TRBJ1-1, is EPEVTQTPSHQVTQMGQEVILRCVPISNHLYFYWYRQILGQKVEFLVSFYNNEISEKSEIFDDQFSVERPDGSNFTLKIRSTKLEDSAMYFCASKIEEISTEAFFGQGTRLTVV.